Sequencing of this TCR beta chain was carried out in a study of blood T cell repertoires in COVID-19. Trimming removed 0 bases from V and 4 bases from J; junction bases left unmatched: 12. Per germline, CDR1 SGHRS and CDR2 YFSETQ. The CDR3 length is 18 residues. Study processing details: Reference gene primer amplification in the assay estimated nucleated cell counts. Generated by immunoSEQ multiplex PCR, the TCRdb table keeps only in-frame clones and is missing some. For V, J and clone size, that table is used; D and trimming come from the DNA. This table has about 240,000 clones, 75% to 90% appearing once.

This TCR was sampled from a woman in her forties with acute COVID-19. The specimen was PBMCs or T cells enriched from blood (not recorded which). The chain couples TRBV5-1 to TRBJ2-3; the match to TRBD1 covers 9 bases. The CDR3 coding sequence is TGCGCCAGCAGCTTGGGCAGCAGACAGGGGGATAAGGCAGATACGCAGTATTTT. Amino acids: CASSLGSRQGDKADTQYF.